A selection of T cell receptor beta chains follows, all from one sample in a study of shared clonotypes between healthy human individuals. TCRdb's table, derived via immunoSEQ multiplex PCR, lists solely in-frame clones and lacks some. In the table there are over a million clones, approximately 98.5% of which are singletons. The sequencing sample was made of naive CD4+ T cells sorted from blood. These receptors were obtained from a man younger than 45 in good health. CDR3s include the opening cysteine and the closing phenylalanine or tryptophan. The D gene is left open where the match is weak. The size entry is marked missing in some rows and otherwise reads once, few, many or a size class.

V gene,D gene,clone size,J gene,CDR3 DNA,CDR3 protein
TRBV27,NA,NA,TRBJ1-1,TGTGCCAGCAGTCCGTGGGGCAGCGGGAACACTGAAGCTTTCTTT,CASSPWGSGNTEAFF
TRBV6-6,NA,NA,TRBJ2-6,TGTGCCAGCAGTTACTCGCAGGACTCTGGGGCCAACGTCCTGACTTTC,CASSYSQDSGANVLTF
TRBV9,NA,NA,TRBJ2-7,TGTGCCAGCGCCGGAGTTCGCTCCTACGAGCAGTACTTC,CASAGVRSYEQYF
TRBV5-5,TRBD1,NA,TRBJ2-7,TGTGCCAGCAGAGACAGGGAATATACCTACGAGCAGTACTTC,CASRDREYTYEQYF
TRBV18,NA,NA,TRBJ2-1,TGTGCCAGCTCACCAGTCACAGGGACATACAATGAGCAGTTCTTC,CASSPVTGTYNEQFF
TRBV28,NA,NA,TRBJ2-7,TGTGCCAGCCCGGGTACGGACTACGAGCAGTACTTC,CASPGTDYEQYF
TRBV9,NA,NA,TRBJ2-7,TGTGCCAGCAGCCCCGCCGCGGTAGCGTACGAGCAGTACTTC,CASSPAAVAYEQYF
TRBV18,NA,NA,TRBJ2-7,TGTGCCAGCTCTGTCGGTGAAGAGCAGTACTTC,CASSVGEEQYF
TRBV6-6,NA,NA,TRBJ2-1,TGTGCCAGCAGTTACGAGTGGGGTACCTACAATGAGCAGTTCTTC,CASSYEWGTYNEQFF
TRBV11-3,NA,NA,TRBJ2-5,TGTGCCAGCAGCTCCTCGACCGACTCTCTACAAGAGACCCAGTACTTC,CASSSSTDSLQETQYF
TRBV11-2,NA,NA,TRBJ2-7,TGTGCCAGCAGCTTTTGGGCCAATCCTTACGAGCAGTACTTC,CASSFWANPYEQYF
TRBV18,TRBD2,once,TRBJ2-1,TGTGCCAGCTCACCGCCGGGACTAGCGTCCTATGAGCAGTTCTTC,CASSPPGLASYEQFF
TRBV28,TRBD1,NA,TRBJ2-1,TGTGCCAGCAGTGGACAGGGCCACCGGGGGAGTCTGGCTAACAATGAGCAGTTCTTC,CASSGQGHRGSLANNEQFF
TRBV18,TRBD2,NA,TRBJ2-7,TGTGCCAGCTCACCACTAGCGGGAGATTACTACGAGCAGTACTTC,CASSPLAGDYYEQYF
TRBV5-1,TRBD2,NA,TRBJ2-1,TGCGCCAGCAGAGCACCGGGACTAGCGGGAGTTGAGCAGTTCTTC,CASRAPGLAGVEQFF
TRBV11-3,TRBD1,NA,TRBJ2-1,TGTGCCAGCAGAGCTAAGGGGGCCGCGACTTTCCACCTGCTATACAATGAGCAGTTCTTC,CASRAKGAATFHLLYNEQFF
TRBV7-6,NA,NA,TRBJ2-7,TGTGCCAGCAGCTTAGGCCCTTCCTACGAGCAGTACTTC,CASSLGPSYEQYF
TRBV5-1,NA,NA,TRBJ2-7,TGCGCCAGCAGCTTAGAGGGTGTTGTGGGCGAGCAGTACTTC,CASSLEGVVGEQYF
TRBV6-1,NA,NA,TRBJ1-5,TGTGCCAGCAGTGAGGGCCCGGGCCCTGGGCCCCAGCATTTT,CASSEGPGPGPQHF
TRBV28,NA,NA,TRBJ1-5,TGTGCCAGCAGTTTATTGGAGCCTGATAGCAATCAGCCCCAGCATTTT,CASSLLEPDSNQPQHF
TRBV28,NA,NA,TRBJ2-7,TGTGCCAGCATCTGGCAAACGGACAAAACCTACGAGCAGTACTTC,CASIWQTDKTYEQYF
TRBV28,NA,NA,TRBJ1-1,TGTGCCAGCAGTTTAGATACAGGGAGTACTGAAGCTTTCTTT,CASSLDTGSTEAFF
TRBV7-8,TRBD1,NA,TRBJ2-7,TGTGCCAGCAGATTTACCGGGACAGCTCTATTCTCCTCCTACGAGCAGTACTTC,CASRFTGTALFSSYEQYF
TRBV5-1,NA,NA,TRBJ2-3,TGCGCCAGTAAACCAAAAAGCGTCGCCACAGATACGCAGTATTTT,CASKPKSVATDTQYF
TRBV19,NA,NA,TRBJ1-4,TGTGCCAGTAGCCTTAGGGCAGGCGACGCAACTAATGAAAAACTGTTTTTT,CASSLRAGDATNEKLFF
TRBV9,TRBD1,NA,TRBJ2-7,TGTGCCAGCAGCGGAGGGACAGGGGATTACGAGCAGTACTTC,CASSGGTGDYEQYF
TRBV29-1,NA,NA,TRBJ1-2,TGCAGCGTTAGAAATCTTGGCTATGGCTACACCTTC,CSVRNLGYGYTF
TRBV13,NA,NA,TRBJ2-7,TGTGCCAGCAGACCCATAGTAACCTACGAGCAGTACTTC,CASRPIVTYEQYF
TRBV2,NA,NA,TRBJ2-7,TGTGCCAGCAGTGTAGGAGGGGGAGGCATCGAGCAGTACTTC,CASSVGGGGIEQYF
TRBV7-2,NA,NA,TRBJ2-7,TGTGCCAGCAACCCGATCGGGGGCGGACTGGGCTACGAGCAGTACTTC,CASNPIGGGLGYEQYF
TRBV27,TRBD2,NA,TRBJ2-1,TGTGCCAGCAGTTCCCTGGGACTAGCGGGAGAAGAGCAGTTCTTC,CASSSLGLAGEEQFF
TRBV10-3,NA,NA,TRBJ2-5,TGTGCCATCAGTGAGTCAGGCAGAATTCAAGAGACCCAGTACTTC,CAISESGRIQETQYF
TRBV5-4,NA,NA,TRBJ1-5,TGTGCCAGCAGCGCGGGGATCAATCAGCCCCAGCATTTT,CASSAGINQPQHF
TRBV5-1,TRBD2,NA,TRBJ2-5,TGCGCCAGCAGCCTGGCGTCTAGCGGGATGGAGACCCAGTACTTC,CASSLASSGMETQYF
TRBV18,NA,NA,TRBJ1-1,TGTGCCAGCTCACCCCTTTCTGGGGGGGTAATGAACACTGAAGCTTTCTTT,CASSPLSGGVMNTEAFF
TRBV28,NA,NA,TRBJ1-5,TGTGCCGTTAGGGGGGAAAGTAGCAATCAGCCCCAGCATTTT,CAVRGESSNQPQHF
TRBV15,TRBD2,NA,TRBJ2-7,TGTGCCACCAGCTCCCTAGCGGGAGCCTCCTACGAGCAGTACTTC,CATSSLAGASYEQYF
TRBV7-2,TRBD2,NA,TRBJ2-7,TGTGCCAGCAGCCCCGGAGTAGCGGGATATTACGAGCAGTACTTC,CASSPGVAGYYEQYF
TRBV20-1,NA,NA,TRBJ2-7,TGCAGTGTTATAGGGAACGAGCAGTACTTC,CSVIGNEQYF
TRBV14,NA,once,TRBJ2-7,TGTGCCAGCAGCCAATCAGGGGCCTACGAGCAGTACTTC,CASSQSGAYEQYF
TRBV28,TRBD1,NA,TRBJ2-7,TGTGCCAGCAGTTTAGAGCAGGGGGTCTCCTACGAGCAGTACTTC,CASSLEQGVSYEQYF
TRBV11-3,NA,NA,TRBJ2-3,TGTGCCAGCAGCTTAGATACGCCGGGAGTATCAGATACGCAGTATTTT,CASSLDTPGVSDTQYF